This entry lists 10 T cell receptor beta chains sequenced from one sample in a study of shared clonotypes between healthy human individuals. Clones were read by immunoSEQ multiplex PCR, and TCRdb kept only the in-frame ones, dropping some. The sample lists hundreds of thousands of clones, around 78% occurring once. Sequenced material: PBMCs. Receptors were obtained from a woman aged 40 to 50 in good health. Some clones in this sample may be carry-over from other donors' samples.

The chain joins TRBV29-1 to TRBJ1-2; possibly TRBD1 for D (6 bases). Germline loops: CDR1 SQVTM, CDR2 ANQGSEA. Trimming removed 6 bases at V and 8 bases at J, with 16 bases between. This CDR3 spans 12 amino acids. The CDR3 DNA reads TGCAGCGTGGGGGACACAGCTGGGGGCTACACCTTC. Protein sequence: CSVGDTAGGYTF.

This chain uses TRBV5-1 with TRBJ2-3; 12 bases map to TRBD2. The V segment lost 1 base and the J segment 4 bases; nucleotides outside the gene matches: 4. Germline V gene lookup returns CDR1 SGHRS and CDR2 YFSETQ. This CDR3 has 16 residues. Here the CDR3 DNA reads TGCGCCAGCAGCTTGCGACTAGCGGGAGCTTCAGATACGCAGTATTTT. Encoded protein: CASSLRLAGASDTQYF.

The sample holds a few counts of this clone. The chain combines TRBV9 with TRBJ2-1, with 11 bases that match TRBD2. There are 15 residues in the CDR3. CDR1 is SGDLS, CDR2 YYNGEE, per germline. The J segment lost 5 bases and the V segment lost 5 bases, leaving 6 bases of the junction unmatched. DNA of the CDR3: TGTGCCAGCAGTCGACTAGCGGGATTAAACAATGAGCAGTTCTTC. Translated, it gives CASSRLAGLNNEQFF. Full variable domain (outside the CDR3, taken from reference TRBV9 and TRBJ2-1): DSGVTQTPKHLITATGQRVTLRCSPRSGDLSVYWYQQSLDQGLQFLIQYYNGEERAKGNILERFSAQQFPDLHSELNLSSLELGDSALYFCASSRLAGLNNEQFFGPGTRLTVL.

Only one count was recorded for this clone. The chain is built from TRBV21-1 and TRBJ2-6; the table names TRBD1, a call not compared with the DNA. TRBV21-1 is classified as a pseudogene. This CDR3 is 15 amino acids long. The CDR3 sequence is CASSPQDSGANVLTF. DNA of the CDR3: TGTGCCAGCAGCCCACAGGACTCTGGGGCCAACGTCCTGACTTTC.

The chain combines TRBV6-1 with TRBJ2-7; 11 bases align to TRBD1. Germline V gene data show CDR1 as MNHNS and CDR2 as SASEGT. V trimming: 6 bases; J trimming: 2 bases; junction bases outside the gene matches: 3. The CDR3 contains 14 residues. CDR3 DNA sequence: TGTGCCAGCAGCAGGGACAGGGGGGCCTACGAGCAGTACTTC. Protein product: CASSRDRGAYEQYF.

The count of this clone is one. V is TRBV6-5 and J is TRBJ1-1; tentatively, D is TRBD1 (5 bases). Germline-derived CDR1 and CDR2 are MNHEY and SVGAGI. V was cut by 6 bases and J by 0 bases, with 14 bases left in between. There are 15 residues in the CDR3. The CDR3 DNA sequence: TGTGCCAGCAGGGGCCCCGGGGCAATGAACACTGAAGCTTTCTTT. The encoded protein is CASRGPGAMNTEAFF.

V usage is TRBV5-1 and J usage is TRBJ2-7; D is ambiguous. V was shortened by 0 bases and J by 6 bases, with 13 bases between the two germline ends. This CDR3 comprises 14 residues. Germline V gives CDR1 SGHRS, CDR2 YFSETQ. CDR3 loop: CASSLEQIAGEQYF. The CDR3 DNA reads as TGCGCCAGCAGCTTGGAACAGATTGCTGGCGAGCAGTACTTC.

This chain joins TRBV7-3 and TRBJ2-1; 11 bases agree with TRBD1. The CDR3 spans 15 residues. Germline V gene data show CDR1 as SGHTA and CDR2 as FQGTGA. Trimming cost V 5 bases and J 5 bases; bases outside gene matches: 5. CDR3 coding DNA: TGTGCCAGCAGCAAGGACAGGGGGCACCACAATGAGCAGTTCTTC. Its protein is CASSKDRGHHNEQFF. Together with reference TRBV7-3 and TRBJ2-1, the CDR3 gives the full variable domain: GAGVSQTPSNKVTEKGKYVELRCDPISGHTALYWYRQSLGQGPEFLIYFQGTGAADDSGLPNDRFFAVRPEGSVSTLKIQRTERGDSAVYLCASSKDRGHHNEQFFGPGTRLTVL.

This chain links TRBV7-2 with TRBJ1-2; weak D call: TRBD1 (5 bases). The CDR3 loop spans 13 amino acids. CDR1 is SGHTA and CDR2 is FQGNSA in the germline V gene. V lost 5 bases and J lost 8, with 15 bases in between. CDR3 amino acids: CASSVRRDSGYTF. CDR3 nucleotides: TGTGCCAGCAGCGTAAGACGGGACTCGGGCTACACCTTC.

This clone was seen a handful of times. This rearrangement joins TRBV15 to TRBJ2-7; perhaps TRBD1 as D (6 bases). Looked up from germline, CDR1 is LNHNV and CDR2 is YYDKDF (reference sequence). The CDR3 runs 15 residues. With 1 base removed from V and 0 bases from J, the gap between germline ends came to 10 bases. CDR3 region: CATSRGQVSSYEQYF. For the CDR3, the DNA is TGTGCCACCAGCAGAGGACAGGTCAGCTCCTACGAGCAGTACTTC.